This T cell receptor beta chain came from a study of response to subunit inactivated influenza vaccine. Details on this clonotype: Its antigen remains unidentified.

In TCRdb, the RT-PCR reads were re-called with MiXCR into one record per CDR3 protein. This table has more than 700,000 distinct CDR3 sequences, approximately 22% appearing once. Overall study findings and caveats: Each seasonal influenza vaccination, the authors suggested, recruits few new T cells.

The germline CDR1 and CDR2 sequences are SGHDT and YYEEEE. The CDR3 runs 13 residues. Trimming pared 4 bases from V and 0 bases from J, leaving 7 bases between. The chain joins TRBV5-6 to TRBJ2-5, with D uncertain. This sequence was found in a middle-aged man who received an inactivated influenza vaccine. Material: PBMCs from blood, obtained roughly 5 days after vaccination. The CDR3: CASSRSYQETQYF. In DNA form, the CDR3 reads TGTGCCAGCAGCCGATCCTACCAAGAGACCCAGTACTTC.